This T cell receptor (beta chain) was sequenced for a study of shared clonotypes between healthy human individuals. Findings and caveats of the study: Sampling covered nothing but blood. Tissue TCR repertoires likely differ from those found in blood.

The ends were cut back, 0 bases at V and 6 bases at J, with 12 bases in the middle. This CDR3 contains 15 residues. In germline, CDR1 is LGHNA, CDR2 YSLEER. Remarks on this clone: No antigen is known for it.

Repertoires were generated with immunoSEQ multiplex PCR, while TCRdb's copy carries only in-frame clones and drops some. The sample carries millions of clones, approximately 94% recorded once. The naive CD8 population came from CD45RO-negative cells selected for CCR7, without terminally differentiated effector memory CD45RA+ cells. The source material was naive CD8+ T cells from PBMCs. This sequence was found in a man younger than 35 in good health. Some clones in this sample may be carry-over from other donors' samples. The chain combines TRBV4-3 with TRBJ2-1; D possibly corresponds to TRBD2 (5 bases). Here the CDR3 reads CASSQDLFGVNEQFF. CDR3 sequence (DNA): TGCGCCAGCAGCCAAGATCTATTCGGGGTCAATGAGCAGTTCTTC.